This T cell receptor beta chain was captured in a study of control samples from healthy donors and cancer patients. V shed 3 bases and J shed 8 bases, with 7 bases lying between them. Germline V lookup: CDR1 SGHDN, CDR2 FVKESK. CDR3 length equals 12 residues. Sequenced by immunoSEQ multiplex PCR; TCRdb stores in-frame clones only, minus some. The sample shows approximately 130,000 clones, around nine tenths of them seen only once. The receptor's source is a man in his thirties or forties in good health. V is TRBV14 and J is TRBJ1-4; D is uncertain. The specimen sequenced was blood. CDR3 bases: TGTGCCAGCAGCCAGTTTCGGGAAAAACTGTTTTTT. It yields the protein CASSQFREKLFF.